The rows below give T cell receptor beta chains drawn from one sample of a study of cytomegalovirus exposure and HLA in healthy donors. The assay was immunoSEQ multiplex PCR, and TCRdb's table has in-frame clones only and misses some. The table has roughly 120,000 clones, around 90% seen once; the top ten hold about 2%. The sequenced sample was PBMCs. Source of these receptors: a woman younger than 35 in good health and CMV-seronegative. The CDR3 runs from the conserved cysteine through the conserved F or W.

v_gene: TRBV11-2
CDR3aa: CASSPHRGLREKLFF

v_gene: TRBV30
CDR3aa: CAWSVQGAKDTQYF

v_gene: TRBV27
CDR3aa: CASSGQNNYGYTF

v_gene: TRBV30
CDR3aa: CAWFMGGGVGEQFF

v_gene: TRBV28
CDR3aa: CASSFLGQGNTGELFF

v_gene: TRBV7-6
CDR3aa: CASSLSLSLAGEVYEQYF

v_gene: TRBV28
CDR3aa: CASSFGSGDGNQPQHF

v_gene: TRBV28
CDR3aa: CASSLTEDYRELFF

v_gene: TRBV7-2
CDR3aa: CASSSRGNQPQHF

v_gene: TRBV27
CDR3aa: CASTQMRLAGVIGELFF

v_gene: TRBV6-1
CDR3aa: CASSARQDRETQYF

v_gene: TRBV5-1
CDR3aa: CASSPRDRGLGELFF

v_gene: TRBV2
CDR3aa: CASSALEGETQYF

v_gene: TRBV28
CDR3aa: CASWGPPRPTEAFF

v_gene: TRBV20-1
CDR3aa: CSARDRYEQFF

v_gene: TRBV30
CDR3aa: CAWSVRGSGEQFF

v_gene: TRBV28
CDR3aa: CASRLKRLAGGPGRETQYF

v_gene: TRBV28
CDR3aa: CASSLSSQPLRDEQFF

v_gene: TRBV7-2
CDR3aa: CASSLEDRGLLNEQFF

v_gene: TRBV25-1
CDR3aa: CASRDRGASNEKLFF

v_gene: TRBV7-8
CDR3aa: CASSLAGGREQYF

v_gene: TRBV7-8
CDR3aa: CASSLEALFGTGDYEQYF

v_gene: TRBV28
CDR3aa: CASSLRSEQYF

v_gene: TRBV15
CDR3aa: CATSSGSDRGKSRIQPQHF

v_gene: TRBV11-2
CDR3aa: CASSLVSFAGNEKLFF

v_gene: TRBV7-2
CDR3aa: CASSRYGITTGSYEQYF

v_gene: TRBV28
CDR3aa: CASARWDRVSYEQYF

v_gene: TRBV10-3
CDR3aa: CAISGDSGTEAFF

v_gene: TRBV6-1
CDR3aa: CASSASLAGGEQYF

v_gene: TRBV6-5
CDR3aa: CASTTMTGGEYEQYF

v_gene: TRBV5-1
CDR3aa: CASSPRGADAGELFF

v_gene: TRBV10-3
CDR3aa: CAISDPGQGSTDTQYF

v_gene: TRBV4-3
CDR3aa: CASSRQVGGAKNIQYF

v_gene: TRBV9
CDR3aa: CASSAAGGSSTDTQYF

v_gene: TRBV29-1
CDR3aa: CSVAGTSGSSGDEQFF

v_gene: TRBV2
CDR3aa: CASNGASASTDTQYF

v_gene: TRBV5-1
CDR3aa: CASRSLPSGNTIYF